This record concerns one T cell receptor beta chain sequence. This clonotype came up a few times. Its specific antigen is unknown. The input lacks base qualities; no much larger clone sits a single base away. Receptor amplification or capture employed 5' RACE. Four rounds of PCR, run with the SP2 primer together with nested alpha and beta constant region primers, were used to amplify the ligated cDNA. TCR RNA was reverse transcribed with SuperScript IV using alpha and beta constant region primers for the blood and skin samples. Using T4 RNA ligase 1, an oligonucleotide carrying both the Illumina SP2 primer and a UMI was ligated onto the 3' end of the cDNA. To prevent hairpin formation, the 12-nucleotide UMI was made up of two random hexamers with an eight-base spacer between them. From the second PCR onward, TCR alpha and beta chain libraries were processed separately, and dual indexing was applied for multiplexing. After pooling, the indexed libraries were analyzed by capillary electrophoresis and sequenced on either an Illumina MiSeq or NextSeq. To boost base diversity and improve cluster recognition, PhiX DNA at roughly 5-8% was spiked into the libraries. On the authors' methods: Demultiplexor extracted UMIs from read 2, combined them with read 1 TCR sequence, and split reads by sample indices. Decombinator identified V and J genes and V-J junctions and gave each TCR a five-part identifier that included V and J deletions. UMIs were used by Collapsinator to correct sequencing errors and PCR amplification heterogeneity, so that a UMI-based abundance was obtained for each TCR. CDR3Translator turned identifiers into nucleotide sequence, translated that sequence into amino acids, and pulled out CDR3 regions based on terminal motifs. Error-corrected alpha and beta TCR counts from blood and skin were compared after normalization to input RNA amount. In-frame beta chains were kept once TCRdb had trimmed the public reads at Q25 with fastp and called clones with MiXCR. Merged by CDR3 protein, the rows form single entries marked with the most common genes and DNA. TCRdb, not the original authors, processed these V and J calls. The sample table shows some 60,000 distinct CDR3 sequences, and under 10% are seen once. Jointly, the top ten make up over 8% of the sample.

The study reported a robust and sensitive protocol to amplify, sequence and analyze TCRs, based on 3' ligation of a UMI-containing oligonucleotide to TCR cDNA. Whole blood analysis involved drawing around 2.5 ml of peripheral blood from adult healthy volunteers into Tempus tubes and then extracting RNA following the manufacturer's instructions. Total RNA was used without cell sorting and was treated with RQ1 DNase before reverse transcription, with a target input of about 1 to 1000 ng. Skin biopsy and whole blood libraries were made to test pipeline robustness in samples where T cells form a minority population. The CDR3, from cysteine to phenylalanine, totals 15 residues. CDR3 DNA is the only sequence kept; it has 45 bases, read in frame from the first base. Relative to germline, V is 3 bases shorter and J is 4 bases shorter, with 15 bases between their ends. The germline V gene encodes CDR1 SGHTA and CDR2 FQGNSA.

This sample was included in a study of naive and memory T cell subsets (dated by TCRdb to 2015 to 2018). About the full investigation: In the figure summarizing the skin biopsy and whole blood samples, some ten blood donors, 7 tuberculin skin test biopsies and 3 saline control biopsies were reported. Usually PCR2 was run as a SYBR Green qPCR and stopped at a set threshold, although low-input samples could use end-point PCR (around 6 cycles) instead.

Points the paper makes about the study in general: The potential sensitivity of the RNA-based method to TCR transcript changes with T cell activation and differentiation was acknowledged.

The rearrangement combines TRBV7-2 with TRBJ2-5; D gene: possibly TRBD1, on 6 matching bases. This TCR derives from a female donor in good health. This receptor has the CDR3 CASSFLGGFGETQYF. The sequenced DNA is TGTGCCAGCAGCTTTCTAGGGGGATTCGGAGAGACCCAGTACTTC.